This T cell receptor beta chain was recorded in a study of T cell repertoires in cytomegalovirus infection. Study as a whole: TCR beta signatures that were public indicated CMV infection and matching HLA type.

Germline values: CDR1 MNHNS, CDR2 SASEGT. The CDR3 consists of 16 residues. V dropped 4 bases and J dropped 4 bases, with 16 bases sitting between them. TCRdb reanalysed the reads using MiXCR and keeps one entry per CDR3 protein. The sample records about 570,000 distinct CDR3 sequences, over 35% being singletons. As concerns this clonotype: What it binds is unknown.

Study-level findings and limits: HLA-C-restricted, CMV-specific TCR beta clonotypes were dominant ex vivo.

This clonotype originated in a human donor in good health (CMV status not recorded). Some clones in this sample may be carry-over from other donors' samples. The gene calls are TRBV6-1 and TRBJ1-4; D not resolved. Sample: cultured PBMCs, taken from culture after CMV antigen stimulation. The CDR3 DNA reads TGTGCCAGCAGTGTTTTGTTAAGTGTTTTTAATGAAAAACTGTTTTTT. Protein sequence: CASSVLLSVFNEKLFF.